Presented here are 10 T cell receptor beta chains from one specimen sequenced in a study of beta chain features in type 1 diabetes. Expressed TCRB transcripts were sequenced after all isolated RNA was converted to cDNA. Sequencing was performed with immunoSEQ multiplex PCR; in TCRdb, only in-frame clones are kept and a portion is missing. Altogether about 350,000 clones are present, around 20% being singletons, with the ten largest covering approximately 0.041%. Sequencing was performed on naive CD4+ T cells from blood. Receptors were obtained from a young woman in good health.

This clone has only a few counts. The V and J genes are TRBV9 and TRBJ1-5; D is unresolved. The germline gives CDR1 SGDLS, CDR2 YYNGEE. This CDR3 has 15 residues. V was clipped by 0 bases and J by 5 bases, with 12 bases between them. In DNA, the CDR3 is TGTGCCAGCAGCGTAGGCCCCACAGTGGATCAGCCCCAGCATTTT. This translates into CASSVGPTVDQPQHF.

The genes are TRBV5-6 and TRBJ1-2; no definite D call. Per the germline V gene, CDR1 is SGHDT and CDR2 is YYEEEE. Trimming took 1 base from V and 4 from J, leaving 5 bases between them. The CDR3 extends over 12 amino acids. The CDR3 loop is CASSLYGYGYTF. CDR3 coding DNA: TGTGCCAGCAGCTTGTACGGCTATGGCTACACCTTC. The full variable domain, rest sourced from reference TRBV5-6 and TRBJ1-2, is DAGVTQSPTHLIKTRGQQVTLRCSPKSGHDTVSWYQQALGQGPQFIFQYYEEEERQRGNFPDRFSGHQFPNYSSELNVNALLLGDSALYLCASSLYGYGYTFGSGTRLTVV.

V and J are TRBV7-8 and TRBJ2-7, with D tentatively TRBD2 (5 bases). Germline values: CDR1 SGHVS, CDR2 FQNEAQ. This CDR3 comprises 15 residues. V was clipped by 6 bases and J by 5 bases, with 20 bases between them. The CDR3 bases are TGTGCCAGCAGTCTTAGCGCGGGTCGGCGTAACGAGCAGTACTTC. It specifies CASSLSAGRRNEQYF.

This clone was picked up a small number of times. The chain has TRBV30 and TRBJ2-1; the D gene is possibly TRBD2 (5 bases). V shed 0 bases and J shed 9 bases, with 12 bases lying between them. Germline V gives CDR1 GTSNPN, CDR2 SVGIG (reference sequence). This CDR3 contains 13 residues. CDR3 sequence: CAWSVSTTIEQFF. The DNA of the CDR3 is TGTGCCTGGAGTGTTTCGACGACTATTGAGCAGTTCTTC.

CDR3 DNA sequence: TGCGCCAGCAGCCCCGGGACTAGATATGAGCAGTTCTTC. Translated: CASSPGTRYEQFF. The chain couples TRBV5-1 to TRBJ2-1; 8 nucleotides align to TRBD2. The CDR3 is made up of 13 amino acids. V was pared by 4 bases and J by 8 bases, with 5 bases of the junction left unmatched. CDR1 is SGHRS and CDR2 is YFSETQ in the germline V gene.

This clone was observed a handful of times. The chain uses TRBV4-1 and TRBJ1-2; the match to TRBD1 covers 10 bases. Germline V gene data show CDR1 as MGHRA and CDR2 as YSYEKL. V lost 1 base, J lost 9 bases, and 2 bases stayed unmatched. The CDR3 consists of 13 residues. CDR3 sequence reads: CASSQGGQGSYTF. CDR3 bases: TGCGCCAGCAGCCAAGGGGGACAGGGGAGCTACACCTTC.

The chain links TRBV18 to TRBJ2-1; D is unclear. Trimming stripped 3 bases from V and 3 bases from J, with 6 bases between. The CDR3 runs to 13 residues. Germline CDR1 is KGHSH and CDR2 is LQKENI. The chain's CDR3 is CASSPPHYNEQFF. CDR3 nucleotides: TGTGCCAGCTCACCCCCACACTACAATGAGCAGTTCTTC.

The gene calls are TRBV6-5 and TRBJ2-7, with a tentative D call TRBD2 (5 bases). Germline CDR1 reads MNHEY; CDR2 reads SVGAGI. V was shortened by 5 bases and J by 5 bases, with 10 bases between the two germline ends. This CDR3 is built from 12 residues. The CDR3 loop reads CASSARRNEQYF. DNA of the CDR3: TGTGCCAGCAGTGCCAGGAGGAACGAGCAGTACTTC.

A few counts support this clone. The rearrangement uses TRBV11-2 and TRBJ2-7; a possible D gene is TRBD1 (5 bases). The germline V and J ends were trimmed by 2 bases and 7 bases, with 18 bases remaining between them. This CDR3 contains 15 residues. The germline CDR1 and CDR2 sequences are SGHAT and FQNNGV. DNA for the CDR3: TGTGCCAGCAGCTTAATGATGTTGACAGTCGGTGAGCAGTACTTC. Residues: CASSLMMLTVGEQYF.

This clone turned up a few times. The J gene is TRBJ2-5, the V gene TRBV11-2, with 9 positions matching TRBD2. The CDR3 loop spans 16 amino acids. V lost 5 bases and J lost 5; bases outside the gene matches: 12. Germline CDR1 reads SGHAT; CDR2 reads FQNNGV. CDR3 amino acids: CASSIRTSAVVETQYF. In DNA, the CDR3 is TGTGCCAGCAGCATCCGGACTAGCGCGGTTGTGGAGACCCAGTACTTC.